The T cell receptor beta chain under discussion was sequenced for a study of blood T cell repertoires in COVID-19. V lost 3 bases to trimming and J lost 8 bases; unmatched junction nucleotides: 7. Germline CDR1 is MDHEN and CDR2 is SYDVKM. The length of the CDR3 is 14 residues. Sequencing used immunoSEQ multiplex PCR; TCRdb keeps in-frame clones, though not all of them. Of about 68,000 clones listed, over 70% are singletons. The chain recombines TRBV28 with TRBJ2-3; TRBD2 aligns across 8 bases. The sequence was obtained from a human donor in a cohort sampled during active COVID-19. The specimen was peripheral blood. The CDR3 spells CASSLAGGGGTQYF. As DNA, the CDR3 is TGTGCCAGCAGTTTGGCGGGGGGCGGTGGTACGCAGTATTTT.